The entry that follows covers one T cell receptor (beta chain) sequence. Its specificity is unknown. The sample originates from a study of naive and memory T cell subsets. Whole-study findings and limits: Possibly reflecting memory cells re-expressing CD45RA, a few larger clonotypes occurred in naive repertoires, especially CD8.

Two oligonucleotides, mixed equimolar, formed the beta constant-region primer covering TRBC1 and TRBC2. Four rounds of PCR amplified the ligated cDNA using nested alpha and beta constant-region primers plus SP2. TCRdb redid the calling of the UMI-ligation and nested PCR reads with MiXCR, one entry per CDR3 protein. There are about 90,000 distinct CDR3 sequences in the sample; 11% occur only once, and 0.12% to 0.15% lies in the top ten. Per germline, CDR1 ENHRY and CDR2 SYGVKD. CDR3 length equals 14 residues. V lost 7 bases and J 7 bases, leaving 16 bases between the germline ends. The gene calls are TRBV10-3 and TRBJ1-4; D remains unclear. Sequencing was carried out using naive CD4+ T cells from blood. This sequence was found in a human donor in good health. The CDR3 region has the DNA TGTGCCATCAAGCCGACGGGTCCCGGTGAAAAACTGTTTTTT. Translation gives CAIKPTGPGEKLFF.